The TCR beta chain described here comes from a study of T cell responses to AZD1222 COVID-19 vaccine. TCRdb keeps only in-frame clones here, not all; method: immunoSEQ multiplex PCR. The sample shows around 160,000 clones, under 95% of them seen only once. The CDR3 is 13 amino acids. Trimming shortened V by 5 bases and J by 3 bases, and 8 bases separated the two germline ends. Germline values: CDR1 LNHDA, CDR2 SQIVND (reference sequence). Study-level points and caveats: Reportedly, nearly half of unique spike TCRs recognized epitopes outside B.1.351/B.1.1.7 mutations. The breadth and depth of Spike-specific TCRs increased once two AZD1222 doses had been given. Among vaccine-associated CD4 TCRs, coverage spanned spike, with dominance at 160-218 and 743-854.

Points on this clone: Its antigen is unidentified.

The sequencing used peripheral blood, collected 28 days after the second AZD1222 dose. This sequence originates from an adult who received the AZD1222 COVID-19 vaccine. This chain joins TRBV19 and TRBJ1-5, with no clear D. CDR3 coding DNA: TGTGCCAGTAGTCCGAGCCCCAATCAGCCCCAGCATTTT. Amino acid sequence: CASSPSPNQPQHF.